These 27 T cell receptor beta chains originate from one sample sequenced in a study of radiotherapy plus CTLA-4 blockade in lung cancer. Only in-frame clones appear in the TCRdb table, and some are missing; sequencing was by immunoSEQ multiplex PCR. Of fewer than 95,000 clones detected, roughly 80% appear once; the ten largest clones hold roughly 0.84%. The source material was peripheral blood, sampled from a patient treated with radiotherapy plus ipilimumab. Every receptor here comes from a human donor with non-small cell lung cancer who had stable disease on radiotherapy plus ipilimumab.

The chain recombines TRBV19 with TRBJ2-7, with 8 bases identical to TRBD1. The CDR3 is made up of 16 amino acids. Unmatched junction bases numbered 9, after V lost 5 bases and J lost 0 bases. Germline CDR1 is LNHDA and CDR2 is SQIVND (reference sequence). CDR3 residues: CASSYGQGPTSYEQYF. The CDR3 DNA reads TGTGCCAGTAGTTATGGACAGGGCCCGACCTCCTACGAGCAGTACTTC.

This clone was recorded a few times. The chain is built from TRBV5-1 and TRBJ1-2; 12 bases map to TRBD1. The CDR3 runs 14 residues. CDR1 is SGHRS and CDR2 is YFSETQ in the germline V gene. The V and J ends lost 4 bases and 6 bases, in that order; junction bases with no gene match: 4. The DNA of the CDR3 is TGCGCCAGCAGCGGGGGACAGGGGGCGGATGGCTACACCTTC. Encoded protein: CASSGGQGADGYTF. The full variable domain, its missing parts supplied by reference TRBV5-1 and TRBJ1-2, is KAGVTQTPRYLIKTRGQQVTLSCSPISGHRSVSWYQQTPGQGLQFLFEYFSETQRNKGNFPGRFSGRQFSNSRSEMNVSTLELGDSALYLCASSGGQGADGYTFGSGTRLTVV.

V is TRBV7-7 and J is TRBJ2-3; tentatively, D is TRBD1 (5 bases). The CDR3 covers 15 residues. The germline CDR1 and CDR2 sequences are SSHAT and FNYEAQ (reference sequence). The V and J ends lost 1 base and 1 base respectively, with 9 bases between them. The chain's CDR3 is CASSLGGAGTDTQYF. CDR3 sequence (DNA): TGTGCCAGCAGCTTAGGGGGCGCGGGCACAGATACGCAGTATTTT. The full variable domain, in which reference TRBV7-7 and TRBJ2-3 provide the parts outside the CDR3, is GAGVSQSPRYKVTKRGQDVTLRCDPISSHATLYWYQQALGQGPEFLTYFNYEAQPDKSGLPSDRFSAERPEGSISTLTIQRTEQRDSAMYRCASSLGGAGTDTQYFGPGTRLTVL.

As to this clone: This same CDR3 is encoded by further DNA sequences in the sample. V usage is TRBV4-1 and J usage is TRBJ2-1; TRBD1 might be the D (6 bases). CDR3 length equals 14 residues. The V gene's germline CDR1 is MGHRA and CDR2 YSYEKL. V was clipped by 4 bases and J by 5 bases, with 12 bases between them. The CDR3 region has the DNA TGCGCCAGCAGCCCTTGGACAGAAAACAATGAGCAGTTCTTC. Its translation: CASSPWTENNEQFF.

V usage is TRBV11-2 and J usage is TRBJ2-3; TRBD2 matches 13 bases. Germline V gives CDR1 SGHAT, CDR2 FQNNGV. Trimming took 5 bases from V and 2 from J; bases not matched to a gene: 10. This CDR3 is built from 18 residues. The DNA for the CDR3 is TGTGCCAGCAGCCCACGCCTACTAGCGGGGGGGTACACAGATACGCAGTATTTT. It encodes CASSPRLLAGGYTDTQYF. The full variable domain, its missing parts supplied by reference TRBV11-2 and TRBJ2-3, is EAGVAQSPRYKIIEKRQSVAFWCNPISGHATLYWYQQILGQGPKLLIQFQNNGVVDDSQLPKDRFSAERLKGVDSTLKIQPAKLEDSAVYLCASSPRLLAGGYTDTQYFGPGTRLTVL.

The sample holds one count of this clone. A much larger clone differs from this one at a single base, so this may be a read error. The chain uses TRBV5-3 and TRBJ2-2, with TRBD2 matching over 9 bases. TRBV5-3 is placed among ORFs of uncertain function. The CDR3 extends over 16 amino acids. The CDR3 DNA reads as TGTGCCAGACGCTTGGCGGGGGGGCCATGGACCGGGGAGCTGTTTTTT. Translating gives CARRLAGGPWTGELFF.

The V gene is TRBV7-9, the J gene TRBJ2-2; D is possibly TRBD1 or TRBD2 (5 bases each). The germline V and J ends were trimmed by 5 bases and 2 bases, with 12 bases remaining between them. Germline CDR1 SEHNR, CDR2 FQNEAQ (reference sequence). This CDR3 has 15 residues. CDR3 DNA sequence: TGTGCCAGCAGCCAACGGGACGGAAACACCGGGGAGCTGTTTTTT. This translates into CASSQRDGNTGELFF.

The chain combines TRBV18 with TRBJ2-7; D call uncertain. The germline gives CDR1 KGHSH, CDR2 LQKENI. This CDR3 is 11 amino acids long. V gave up 5 bases and J gave up 5 bases, with 7 bases separating them. CDR3 nucleotide sequence: TGTGCCAGCTCATCACAAGACGAGCAGTACTTC. It translates to CASSSQDEQYF.

The chain couples TRBV2 to TRBJ2-7; D ambiguous. V lost 2 bases, J lost 1 base, and 6 bases lay in between. Germline V CDR1 and CDR2: SNHLY, FYNNEI. The CDR3 length is 13 residues. CDR3 in DNA: TGTGCCAGCAGTGAACAGGTTTCCTACGAGCAGTACTTC. It encodes CASSEQVSYEQYF. Full variable domain (remainder filled in from reference TRBV2 and TRBJ2-7): EPEVTQTPSHQVTQMGQEVILRCVPISNHLYFYWYRQILGQKVEFLVSFYNNEISEKSEIFDDQFSVERPDGSNFTLKIRSTKLEDSAMYFCASSEQVSYEQYFGPGTRLTVT.

A note on this clone: Other DNA variants within this sample encode the same CDR3. The chain is built from TRBV2 and TRBJ1-4; TRBD1 matches 9 bases. V was clipped by 8 bases and J by 4 bases; unmatched bases: 8. CDR3 size: 15 residues. The germline V gene encodes CDR1 SNHLY and CDR2 FYNNEI. Written as DNA, the CDR3 is TGTGCCAGCGGTCTACAGGGGGCGGGTAATGAAAAACTGTTTTTT. Its translation: CASGLQGAGNEKLFF.

The rearrangement links TRBV10-2 to TRBJ2-7; 16 bases line up with TRBD2. This CDR3 is 19 amino acids long. J was trimmed by 6 bases and V by 0 bases; bases with no gene match: 11. Germline V CDR1 and CDR2: WSHSY, SAAADI. Here the CDR3 DNA reads TGCGCCAGCAGTGAGTCGGCGGGGACTAGCGGGAGGGGGGGGTCCGAGCAGTACTTC. It is translated as CASSESAGTSGRGGSEQYF.

The count of this clone is one. V and J are TRBV2 and TRBJ2-7; D is unclear. Germline V lookup: CDR1 SNHLY, CDR2 FYNNEI. The germline V and J ends were trimmed by 1 base and 2 bases, with 9 bases remaining between them. This CDR3 is 14 amino acids long. CDR3 sequence reads: CASSEVRHAYEQYF. CDR3 nucleotide sequence: TGTGCCAGCAGTGAAGTACGTCACGCCTACGAGCAGTACTTC. The variable domain in full, completed from reference TRBV2 and TRBJ2-7, reads EPEVTQTPSHQVTQMGQEVILRCVPISNHLYFYWYRQILGQKVEFLVSFYNNEISEKSEIFDDQFSVERPDGSNFTLKIRSTKLEDSAMYFCASSEVRHAYEQYFGPGTRLTVT.

The gene calls are TRBV28 and TRBJ2-2; D possibly uses TRBD1 or TRBD2 (5 bases each). The germline V gene has CDR1 MDHEN and CDR2 SYDVKM. V gave up 4 bases and J gave up 7 bases, with 19 bases separating them. The CDR3 length is 16 residues. The CDR3 is CASSSPSSGRVGELFF. CDR3 in DNA: TGTGCCAGCAGTTCCCCGTCTTCAGGGAGAGTCGGGGAGCTGTTTTTT.

The chain combines TRBV7-2 with TRBJ2-7; D tentatively reads TRBD1 or TRBD2 (5 bases each). Trimming stripped 1 base from V and 6 bases from J, with 16 bases between. The CDR3 contains 15 residues. Germline CDR1 reads SGHTA; CDR2 reads FQGNSA. The CDR3 DNA sequence: TGTGCCAGCAGCTTAGAAGTAAGGGGAGTTGGCGAGCAGTACTTC. This translates into CASSLEVRGVGEQYF.

This clone was found a few times. The chain has TRBV7-6 and TRBJ1-5; D may be TRBD1 (6 bases). This CDR3 region has 15 residues. Trimming removed 5 bases at V and 0 bases at J, with 11 bases between. Germline loops: CDR1 SGHVS, CDR2 FNYEAQ. The CDR3 coding sequence is TGTGCCAGCAGCCCGGACAGTAATAGCAATCAGCCCCAGCATTTT. Translated: CASSPDSNSNQPQHF.

This clone was seen only once. This sequence joins TRBV5-6 and TRBJ2-2; D call uncertain. V lost 4 bases, J lost 6 bases, and 7 bases lay in between. Looked up from germline, CDR1 is SGHDT and CDR2 is YYEEEE. The CDR3 is made up of 12 amino acids. In DNA, the CDR3 is TGTGCCAGCAGCGCCTGGGCCGGGGAGCTGTTTTTT. It codes for CASSAWAGELFF.

Worth noting for this clone: One end of the junction does not line up with germline, which may come from a read error. The rearrangement links TRBV28 to TRBJ2-5; D could derive from TRBD1 or TRBD2 (6 bases each). The CDR3 loop spans 14 amino acids. Germline-derived CDR1 and CDR2 are MDHEN and SYDVKM. This chain's CDR3 is CASTLGGLEETQYF. The CDR3 DNA sequence: TGTGCCAGCACTTTAGGGGGGCTGGAAGAGACCCAGTACTTC.

The rearrangement links TRBV28 to TRBJ1-3, with D hard to call. CDR1 MDHEN and CDR2 SYDVKM come from the germline V gene. The V end was cut by 6 bases, the J end by 4 bases, with 7 bases between. The CDR3 sequence is 12 residues long. Here the CDR3 DNA reads TGTGCCAGCAGAAACCAAGGAAACACCATATATTTT. Encoded protein: CASRNQGNTIYF. The full variable domain, rest sourced from reference TRBV28 and TRBJ1-3, is DVKVTQSSRYLVKRTGEKVFLECVQDMDHENMFWYRQDPGLGLRLIYFSYDVKMKEKGDIPEGYSVSREKKERFSLILESASTNQTSMYLCASRNQGNTIYFGEGSWLTVV.

The chain couples TRBV11-2 to TRBJ2-6; D is possibly TRBD2 (5 bases). The length of the CDR3 is 15 residues. Trimming removed 0 bases from V and 12 bases from J, with 15 bases in between. Germline V CDR1 and CDR2: SGHAT, FQNNGV. CDR3 nucleotides: TGTGCCAGCAGCTTAGACCGGACTGTAACCCGCGTCCTGACTTTC. Protein: CASSLDRTVTRVLTF.

This clone has more than one count but fewer than ten. This chain links TRBV16 with TRBJ2-7; D possibly matches TRBD1 or TRBD2 (6 bases each). The CDR3 covers 15 residues. V was cut by 5 bases and J by 2 bases, with 16 bases left in between. Germline V gives CDR1 KGHSY, CDR2 FQNENV. Written as DNA, the CDR3 is TGTGCCAGCAGCTTGGGCGGGGACAAGACCTACGAGCAGTACTTC. It yields the protein CASSLGGDKTYEQYF.

The chain couples TRBV6-6 to TRBJ2-7, with 11 bases fitting TRBD1. The trim removed 3 bases at V and 6 bases at J, leaving 7 bases unmatched. CDR1 MNHNY and CDR2 SVGAGI come from the germline V gene (reference sequence). The CDR3 runs to 15 residues. CDR3 bases: TGTGCCAGCAGTTATACGGGACAGGGGGAGGCCGAGCAGTACTTC. Translated: CASSYTGQGEAEQYF.

This chain links TRBV18 with TRBJ2-5, with 8 bases matching TRBD1. The CDR3 length is 14 residues. Germline trimming cut 2 bases from V and 5 bases from J; bases unmatched to any gene: 4. CDR1 KGHSH and CDR2 LQKENI come from the germline V gene. DNA for the CDR3: TGTGCCAGCTCACCAGGATGGGACAGGGAGACCCAGTACTTC. Its protein product is CASSPGWDRETQYF.

The table lists this clone with a few counts. This rearrangement joins TRBV5-1 to TRBJ1-3; D uncertain. Trimming took 0 bases from V and 0 from J, leaving 13 bases between them. Germline loops: CDR1 SGHRS, CDR2 YFSETQ. The CDR3 spans 17 residues. This chain's CDR3 is CASSLAWATDSGNTIYF. The CDR3 DNA reads TGCGCCAGCAGCTTGGCCTGGGCAACCGACTCTGGAAACACCATATATTTT.

This chain uses TRBV9 with TRBJ1-2, with a tentative D call TRBD1 (5 bases). Trimming took 0 bases from V and 5 from J, leaving 8 bases between them. The CDR3 contains 13 residues. Germline V gene lookup returns CDR1 SGDLS and CDR2 YYNGEE. This CDR3 is CASSVGDAYGYTF. The CDR3 region has the DNA TGTGCCAGCAGCGTAGGGGACGCGTATGGCTACACCTTC. The full variable domain, with the rest looked up from reference TRBV9 and TRBJ1-2, is DSGVTQTPKHLITATGQRVTLRCSPRSGDLSVYWYQQSLDQGLQFLIQYYNGEERAKGNILERFSAQQFPDLHSELNLSSLELGDSALYFCASSVGDAYGYTFGSGTRLTVV.

CDR3 DNA: TGTGCCAGCAGCTTAGACAGGGGAGGGGGCACAGATACGCAGTATTTT. It translates to CASSLDRGGGTDTQYF. V usage is TRBV9 and J usage is TRBJ2-3, with D perhaps TRBD1 (8 bases). The CDR3 runs 16 residues. Germline V CDR1 and CDR2: SGDLS, YYNGEE. Trimming pared 4 bases from V and 1 base from J, leaving 16 bases between.

In this sample, this clone turned up once. This rearrangement joins TRBV27 to TRBJ2-3; possible D gene TRBD1, 6 bases. The V end lost 6 bases, the J end lost 1 base, and 14 bases lay between the germline ends. The CDR3 spans 15 residues. Germline V lookup: CDR1 MNHEY, CDR2 SMNVEV (reference sequence). The CDR3 region is CASRRTGQRTDTQYF. CDR3 DNA sequence: TGTGCCAGCAGGCGGACCGGACAGCGCACAGATACGCAGTATTTT.

This clone has only one observation. The CDR3 sequence is CASSQVPSRSSLGIQYF. The CDR3 DNA follows: TGCGCCAGCAGCCAAGTTCCCTCCCGGTCTTCCTTGGGCATTCAGTACTTC. The chain has TRBV4-1 and TRBJ2-4; D ambiguous. Trimming removed 1 base from V and 9 bases from J, with 22 bases in between. Germline assignment: CDR1 MGHRA and CDR2 YSYEKL. The CDR3 runs to 17 residues.